These T cell receptor beta chains were read from a single sample in a study of blood T cell repertoires in COVID-19. Produced via immunoSEQ multiplex PCR; TCRdb's table is partial and in-frame only. The repertoire holds 200,000 to 250,000 clones, with around 83% as singletons. The sequencing input was peripheral blood. These receptors were obtained from a woman at least 80 years old with COVID-19, enrolled during active disease. Each CDR3 is given with its conserved first and last residue. D genes are given only for firm matches.

d_call,cdr3_length,v_call,j_call,cdr3_nt,cdr3_aa
TRBD1,16,TRBV6-4,TRBJ1-2,TGTGCCAGCAGCCCCGGGACAGGGCGGGCTGCGTATGGCTACACCTTC,CASSPGTGRAAYGYTF
-,13,TRBV6-1,TRBJ2-5,TGTGCCAGCAGTGAAATCAGTCAAGAGACCCAGTACTTC,CASSEISQETQYF
-,14,TRBV3-1/TRBV3-2,TRBJ1-3,TGTGCCAGCAGCCAGGAGGGCTCTGGAAACACCATATATTTT,CASSQEGSGNTIYF
TRBD1,15,TRBV4-1,TRBJ2-3,TGCGCCAGCAGCCAAGGGGACAGGGGCACAGATACGCAGTATTTT,CASSQGDRGTDTQYF
-,16,TRBV7-3,TRBJ2-7,TGTGCCAGCAGCCCCGGGGGAAAGGGTACGGGTTCGGAGCAGTACTTC,CASSPGGKGTGSEQYF
-,14,TRBV5-5,TRBJ2-3,TGTGCCAGCAGCCTTAGCAGGGGCACAGATACGCAGTATTTT,CASSLSRGTDTQYF
-,15,TRBV12-5,TRBJ1-1,TGTGCTAGTGGTTTGGCCCGAGGCGGGGCCACTGAAGCTTTCTTT,CASGLARGGATEAFF
TRBD1,15,TRBV5-4,TRBJ1-3,TGTGCCAGCAGCTTGGGAGGGGGCGATGGAAACACCATATATTTT,CASSLGGGDGNTIYF
-,13,TRBV29-1,TRBJ2-5,TGCAGCGTTAAAGGACAGTCTCAAGAGACCCAGTACTTC,CSVKGQSQETQYF
-,14,TRBV6-5,TRBJ2-5,TGTGCCAGCAGTTCTCTAGGACAGCAAGAGACCCAGTACTTC,CASSSLGQQETQYF
TRBD2,15,TRBV5-4,TRBJ2-7,TGTGCCAGCAGCTTGGGGACTAGCGGGCGGAGCGAGCAGTACTTC,CASSLGTSGRSEQYF